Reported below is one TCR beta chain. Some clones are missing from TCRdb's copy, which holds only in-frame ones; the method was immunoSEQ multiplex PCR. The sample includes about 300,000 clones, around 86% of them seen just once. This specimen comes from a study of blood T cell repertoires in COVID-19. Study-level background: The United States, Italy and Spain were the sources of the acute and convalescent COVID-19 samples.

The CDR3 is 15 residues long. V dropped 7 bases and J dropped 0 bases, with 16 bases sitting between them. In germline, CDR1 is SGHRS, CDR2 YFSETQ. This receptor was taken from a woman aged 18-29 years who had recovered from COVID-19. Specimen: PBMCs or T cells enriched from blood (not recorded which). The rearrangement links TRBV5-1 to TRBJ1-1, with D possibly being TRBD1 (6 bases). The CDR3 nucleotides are TGCGCCAGCCATAGGCCAGGACAGATGAACACTGAAGCTTTCTTT. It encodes CASHRPGQMNTEAFF.